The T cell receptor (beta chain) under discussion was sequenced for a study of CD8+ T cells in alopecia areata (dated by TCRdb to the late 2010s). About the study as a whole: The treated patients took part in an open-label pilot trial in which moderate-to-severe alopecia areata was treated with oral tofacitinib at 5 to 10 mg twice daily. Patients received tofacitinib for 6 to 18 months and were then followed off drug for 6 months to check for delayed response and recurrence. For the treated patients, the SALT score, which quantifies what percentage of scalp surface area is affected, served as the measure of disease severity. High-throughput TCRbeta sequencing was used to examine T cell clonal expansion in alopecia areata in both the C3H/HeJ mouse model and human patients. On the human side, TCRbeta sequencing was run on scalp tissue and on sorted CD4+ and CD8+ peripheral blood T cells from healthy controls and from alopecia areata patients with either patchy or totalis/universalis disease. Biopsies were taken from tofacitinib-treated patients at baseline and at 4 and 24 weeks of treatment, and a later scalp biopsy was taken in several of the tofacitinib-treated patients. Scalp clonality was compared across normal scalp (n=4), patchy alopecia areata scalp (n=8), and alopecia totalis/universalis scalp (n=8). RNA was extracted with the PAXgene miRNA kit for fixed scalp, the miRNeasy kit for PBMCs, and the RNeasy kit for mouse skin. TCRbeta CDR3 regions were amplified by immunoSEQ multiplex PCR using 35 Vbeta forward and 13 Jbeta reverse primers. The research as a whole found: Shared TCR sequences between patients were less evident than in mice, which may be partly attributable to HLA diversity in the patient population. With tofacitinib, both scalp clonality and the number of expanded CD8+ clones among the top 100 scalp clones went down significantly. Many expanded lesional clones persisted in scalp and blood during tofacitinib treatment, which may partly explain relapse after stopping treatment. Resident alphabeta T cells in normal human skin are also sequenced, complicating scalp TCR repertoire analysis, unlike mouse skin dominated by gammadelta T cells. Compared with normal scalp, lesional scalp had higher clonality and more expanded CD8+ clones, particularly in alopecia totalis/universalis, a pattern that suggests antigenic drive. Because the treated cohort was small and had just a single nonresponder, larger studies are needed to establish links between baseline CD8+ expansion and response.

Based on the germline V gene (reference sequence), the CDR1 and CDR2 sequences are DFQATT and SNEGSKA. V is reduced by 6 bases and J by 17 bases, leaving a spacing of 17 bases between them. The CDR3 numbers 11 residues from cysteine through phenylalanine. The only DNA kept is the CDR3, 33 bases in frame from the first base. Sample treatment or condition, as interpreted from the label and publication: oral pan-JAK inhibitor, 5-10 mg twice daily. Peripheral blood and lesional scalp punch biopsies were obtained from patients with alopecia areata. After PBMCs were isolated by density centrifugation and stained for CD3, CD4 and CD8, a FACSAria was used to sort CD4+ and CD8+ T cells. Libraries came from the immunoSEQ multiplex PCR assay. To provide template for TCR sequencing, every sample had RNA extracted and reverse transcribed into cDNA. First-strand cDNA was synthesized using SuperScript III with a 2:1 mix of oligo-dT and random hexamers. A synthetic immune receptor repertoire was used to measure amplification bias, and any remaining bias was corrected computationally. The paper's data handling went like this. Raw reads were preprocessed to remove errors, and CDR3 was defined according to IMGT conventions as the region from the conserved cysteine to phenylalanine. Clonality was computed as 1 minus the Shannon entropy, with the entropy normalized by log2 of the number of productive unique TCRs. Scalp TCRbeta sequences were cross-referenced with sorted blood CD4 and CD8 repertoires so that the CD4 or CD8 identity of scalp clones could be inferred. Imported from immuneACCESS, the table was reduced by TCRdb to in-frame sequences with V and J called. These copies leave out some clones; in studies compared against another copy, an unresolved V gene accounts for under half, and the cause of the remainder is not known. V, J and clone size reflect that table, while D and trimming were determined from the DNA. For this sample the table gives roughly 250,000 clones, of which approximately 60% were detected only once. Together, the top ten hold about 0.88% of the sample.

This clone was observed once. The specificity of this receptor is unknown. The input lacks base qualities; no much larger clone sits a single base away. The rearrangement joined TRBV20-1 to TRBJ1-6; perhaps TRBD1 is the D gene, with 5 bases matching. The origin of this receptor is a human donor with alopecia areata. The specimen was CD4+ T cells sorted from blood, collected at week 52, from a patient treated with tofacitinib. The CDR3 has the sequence CSASLRDSIHF. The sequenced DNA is TGCAGTGCAAGCCTCAGGGACTCGATCCACTTT.